The T cell receptor (beta chain) under discussion was sequenced for a study of T cell repertoires in cytomegalovirus infection. The overall study: An indication of both CMV infection and matching HLA type came from public TCR beta signatures.

TCRdb used MiXCR to reprocess the reads, holding one entry per CDR3 protein. The data show a few hundred thousand distinct CDR3 sequences, about 18% seen once. There are many counts of this clonotype. Its antigen is as yet unknown. Germline CDR1 MDHEN, CDR2 SYDVKM. V lost 7 bases and J 3 bases, leaving 18 bases between the germline ends. This CDR3 has 16 residues. Study-wide findings and caveats: Based on cumulative public TCR beta family frequency, carriers of CMV plus the relevant HLA were identified. HLA-C-restricted CMV clonotypes gave the most frequent clonotype in two of eight donors.

This clonotype was obtained from a human donor in good health (CMV status not recorded). Some clones in this sample may be carry-over from other donors' samples. Sequencing was done on a sample of CD8+ T cells from PBMCs. The V and J genes are TRBV28 and TRBJ2-2; no clear D. CDR3 residues: CASTPSEKMDTGELFF. As DNA, the CDR3 is TGTGCCAGCACCCCGTCAGAGAAAATGGACACCGGGGAGCTGTTTTTT.